This T cell receptor beta chain was profiled in a study of T cell changes during pregnancy in multiple sclerosis (dated by TCRdb to about 2019). General notes on the study: The study examined how the T cell repertoire changed over the course of pregnancy in women with multiple sclerosis.

A remark on this clone: Its antigen is unknown. Base-call qualities are not available, and no considerably larger clone is one nucleotide away.

Library creation used the immunoSEQ multiplex PCR assay. TCRdb stores this immuneACCESS table with in-frame sequences only. Part of the clones is absent; in the studies checked, under half of the shortfall reflects unresolved V genes, and no reason is known for the rest. The sample contains tens of thousands of clones, nearly 95% of them found a single time. Under 1.2% of the sample is held by the ten biggest clonotypes. The sequence was collected from a female donor with multiple sclerosis, enrolled in a pregnancy study. The input for sequencing was peripheral blood, taken in the second trimester of pregnancy.

This receptor has the CDR3 CASMGQGASDTEAFF. In nucleotide form, the sequence is TGTGCCAGTATGGGACAGGGGGCTTCGGACACTGAAGCTTTCTTT. The rearrangement combines TRBV19 with TRBJ1-1, and TRBD1 aligns with 12 junction nucleotides. The germline V gene encodes CDR1 LNHDA and CDR2 SQIVND (reference sequence). Germline trimming: 7 bases from V, 3 bases from J; junction bases outside gene matches: 6. From the cysteine up to the phenylalanine, the CDR3 has a length of 15 residues. The entry retains the CDR3 DNA only, 45 bases that are in frame from base 1.